This entry describes one TCR beta chain. Its antigen is still unknown. The data were obtained in a study of CD8+CD57+ T cells in acquired aplastic anemia. Turning to the study itself: The DNA of sorted CD4+ and CD8+ cells averaged approximately 2.9 ug. Study conclusions and caveats: Patients and controls turned out to have more than 25 CD8+ CDR3 sequences in common. Patients and controls had CD8+ Simpson's diversity values that were not significantly distinct.

V lost 5 bases to trimming and J lost 1 base, with 7 bases between them. This CDR3 region has 13 residues. Germline CDR1 reads KGHDR; CDR2 reads SFDVKD. Previously, flow cytometry had revealed CD8+CD57+ cell expansion in the patients chosen for sequencing. No patient had been given any therapy when blood was sampled. Profiling of TCR beta VDJ combinations and CDR3 sequences used genomic DNA as template. TCRdb ran MiXCR on the reads and lists one entry per CDR3 protein. Counted here are 150,000 to 170,000 distinct CDR3 sequences, about 48% occurring once; the ten biggest clones make up about 12%. This TCR was recovered from a human donor with aplastic anemia. The sample consisted of sorted CD4+, CD8+, or CD8+CD57+ T cells (not recorded which) from PBMCs. The chain employs TRBV24-1 and TRBJ1-2, with D hard to call. The chain's CDR3 is CATSAGDNYGYTF. The CDR3 nucleotides are TGTGCCACCAGTGCCGGAGATAACTATGGCTACACCTTC.